This entry lists 2 T cell receptor beta chains sequenced from one sample in a study of cytomegalovirus exposure and HLA in healthy donors. Primers: 60 Vbeta forward and 13 Jbeta reverse. The data were produced by immunoSEQ multiplex PCR, yet TCRdb's version contains in-frame clones alone and is incomplete. The top ten hold 8% to 9.5% of the sample, which has about 120,000 clones, 70% seen once. Sequences were obtained from PBMCs. The receptors here all came from a man aged 30-40 years in good health and CMV-seropositive.

About this clone: One junction end does not reproduce the germline sequence, and a read error may be involved. The chain is built from TRBV28 and TRBJ2-5, with 7 bases matching TRBD1. Per germline, CDR1 MDHEN and CDR2 SYDVKM. This CDR3 has 15 residues. As DNA, the CDR3 is TGTGCCAGCAGTTTCGGTGACAGGGTTGGAGAGGCCCAGTACTTC. Translating gives CASSFGDRVGEAQYF. The full variable domain, with the rest looked up from reference TRBV28 and TRBJ2-5, is DVKVTQSSRYLVKRTGEKVFLECVQDMDHENMFWYRQDPGLGLRLIYFSYDVKMKEKGDIPEGYSVSREKKERFSLILESASTNQTSMYLCASSFGDRVGEAQYFGPGTRLLVL.

CDR3 protein: CASSFGQGPDNTEAFF. In DNA, the CDR3 is TGTGCCAGCAGCTTTGGACAGGGGCCTGACAACACTGAAGCTTTCTTT. The J gene is TRBJ1-1, the V gene TRBV7-6; 9 positions match TRBD1. This CDR3 comprises 16 residues. Per germline, CDR1 SGHVS and CDR2 FNYEAQ. The trim removed 3 bases at V and 2 bases at J, leaving 7 bases unmatched.